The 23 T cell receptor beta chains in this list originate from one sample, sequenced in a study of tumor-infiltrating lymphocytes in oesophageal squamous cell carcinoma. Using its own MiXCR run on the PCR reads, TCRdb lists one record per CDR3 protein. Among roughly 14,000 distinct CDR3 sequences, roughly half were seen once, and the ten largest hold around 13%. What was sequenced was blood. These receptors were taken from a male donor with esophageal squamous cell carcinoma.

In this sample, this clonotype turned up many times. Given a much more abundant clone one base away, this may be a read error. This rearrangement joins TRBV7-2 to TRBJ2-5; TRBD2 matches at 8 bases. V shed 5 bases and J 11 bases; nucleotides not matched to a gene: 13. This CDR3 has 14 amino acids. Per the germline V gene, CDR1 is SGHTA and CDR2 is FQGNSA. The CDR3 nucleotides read TGTGCCAGCAGCCTCCAAGCGGGGGCCAATGAGCAGTACTTC. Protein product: CASSLQAGANEQYF. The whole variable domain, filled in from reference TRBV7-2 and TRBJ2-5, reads GAGVSQSPSNKVTEKGKDVELRCDPISGHTALYWYRQSLGQGLEFLIYFQGNSAPDKSGLPSDRFSAERTGGSVSTLTIQRTQQEDSAVYLCASSLQAGANEQYFGPGTRLLVL.

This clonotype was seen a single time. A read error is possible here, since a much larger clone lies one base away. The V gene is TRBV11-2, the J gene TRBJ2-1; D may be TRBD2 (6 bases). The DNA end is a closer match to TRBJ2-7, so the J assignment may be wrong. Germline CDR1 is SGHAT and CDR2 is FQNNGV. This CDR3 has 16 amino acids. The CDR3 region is CASSLLAGSAYNEQYF. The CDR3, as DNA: TGTGCCAGCAGCCTTTTAGCCGGGAGTGCCTACAATGAGCAGTACTTC.

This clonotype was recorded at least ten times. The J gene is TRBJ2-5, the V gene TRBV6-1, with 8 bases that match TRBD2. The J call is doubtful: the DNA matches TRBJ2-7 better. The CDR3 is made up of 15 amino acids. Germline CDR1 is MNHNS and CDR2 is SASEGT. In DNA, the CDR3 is TGTGCCAGCAGGCGTAGCGGGATCGGTAAGGACGAGCAGTACTTC. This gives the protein CASRRSGIGKDEQYF.

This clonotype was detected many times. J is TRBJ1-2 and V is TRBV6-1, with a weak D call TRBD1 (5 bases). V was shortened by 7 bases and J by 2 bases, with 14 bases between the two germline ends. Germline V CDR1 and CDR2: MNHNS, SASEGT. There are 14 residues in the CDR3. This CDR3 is CASTALGGNYGYTF. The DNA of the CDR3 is TGTGCCAGCACCGCCCTCGGGGGGAACTATGGCTACACCTTC.

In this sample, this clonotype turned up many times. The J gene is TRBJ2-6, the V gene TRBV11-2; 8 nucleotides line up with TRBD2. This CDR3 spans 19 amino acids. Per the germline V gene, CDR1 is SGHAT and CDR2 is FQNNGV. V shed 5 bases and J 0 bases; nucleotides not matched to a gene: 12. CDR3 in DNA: TGTGCCAGCAGCCCCCCCGGGAGGGCCCCTGACTCTGGGGCCAACGTCCTGACTTTC. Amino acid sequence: CASSPPGRAPDSGANVLTF.

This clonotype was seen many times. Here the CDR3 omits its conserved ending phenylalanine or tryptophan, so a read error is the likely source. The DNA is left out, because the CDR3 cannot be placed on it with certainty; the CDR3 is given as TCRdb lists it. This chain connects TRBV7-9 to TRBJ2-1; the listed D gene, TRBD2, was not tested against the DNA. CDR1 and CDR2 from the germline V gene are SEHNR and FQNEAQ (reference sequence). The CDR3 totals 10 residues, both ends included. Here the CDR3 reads CASSLGTSGR.

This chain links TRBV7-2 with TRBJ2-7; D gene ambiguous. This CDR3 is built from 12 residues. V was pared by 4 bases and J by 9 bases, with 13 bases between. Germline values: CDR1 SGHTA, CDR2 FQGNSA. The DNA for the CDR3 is TGTGCCAGCAGCTCATTCACAGATACGCAGTACTTC. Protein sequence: CASSSFTDTQYF.

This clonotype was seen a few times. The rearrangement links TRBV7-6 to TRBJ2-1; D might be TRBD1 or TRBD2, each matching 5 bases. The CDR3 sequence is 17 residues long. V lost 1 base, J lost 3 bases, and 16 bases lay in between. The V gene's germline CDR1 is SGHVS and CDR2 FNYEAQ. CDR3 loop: CASSLGVWGSDYNEQFF. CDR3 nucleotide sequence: TGTGCCAGCAGCTTAGGAGTGTGGGGGAGTGACTACAATGAGCAGTTCTTC.

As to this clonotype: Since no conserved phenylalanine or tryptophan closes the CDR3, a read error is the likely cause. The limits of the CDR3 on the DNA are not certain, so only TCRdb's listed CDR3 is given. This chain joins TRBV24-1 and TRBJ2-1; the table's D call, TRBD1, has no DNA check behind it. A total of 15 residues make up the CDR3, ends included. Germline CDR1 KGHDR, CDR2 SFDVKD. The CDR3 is CATSVDRNYGYTFGS.

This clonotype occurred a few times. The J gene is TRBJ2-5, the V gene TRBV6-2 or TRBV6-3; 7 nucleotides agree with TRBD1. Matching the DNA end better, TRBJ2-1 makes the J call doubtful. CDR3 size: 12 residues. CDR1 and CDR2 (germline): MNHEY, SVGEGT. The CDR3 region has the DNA TGTGCCAGCAGTTCCCAGGGGGACGAGCAGTTCTTC. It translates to CASSSQGDEQFF.

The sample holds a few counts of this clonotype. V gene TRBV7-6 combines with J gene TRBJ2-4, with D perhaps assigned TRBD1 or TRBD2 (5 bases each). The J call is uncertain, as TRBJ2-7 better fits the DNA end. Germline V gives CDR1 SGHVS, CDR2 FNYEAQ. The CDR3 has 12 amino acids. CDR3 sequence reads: CASSSGTVEQYF. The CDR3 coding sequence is TGTGCCAGCAGCTCCGGGACGGTCGAGCAGTACTTC.

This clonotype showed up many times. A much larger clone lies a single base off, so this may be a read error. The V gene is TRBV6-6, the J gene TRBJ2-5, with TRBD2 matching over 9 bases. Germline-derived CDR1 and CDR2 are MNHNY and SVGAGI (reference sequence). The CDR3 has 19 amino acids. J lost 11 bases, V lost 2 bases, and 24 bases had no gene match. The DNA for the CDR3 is TGTGCCAGCAGTTACGGAAGGTGGCGGGGCGGGAGGGACTACAATGAGCAGTACTTC. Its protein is CASSYGRWRGGRDYNEQYF.

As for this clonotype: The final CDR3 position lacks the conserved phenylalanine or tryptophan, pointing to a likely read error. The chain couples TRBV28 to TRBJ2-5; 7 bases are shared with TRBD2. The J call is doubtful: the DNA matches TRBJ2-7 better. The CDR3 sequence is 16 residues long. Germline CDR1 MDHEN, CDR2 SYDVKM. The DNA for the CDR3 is TGTGCCAGCTTCTCCCGAGCGGCTAGCGGTAGCTACGAGCAGTACTTG. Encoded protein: CASFSRAASGSYEQYL.

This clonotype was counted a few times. CDR3 sequence reads: CASRDYSVQETQYF. CDR3 nucleotide sequence: TGCGCCAGCAGGGACTACTCCGTTCAAGAGACCCAGTACTTC. The J gene is TRBJ2-7, the V gene TRBV10-2; perhaps TRBD2 as D (6 bases). The DNA end is a closer match to TRBJ2-5, so the J assignment may be wrong. The germline V gene has CDR1 WSHSY and CDR2 SAAADI. The CDR3 runs 14 residues.

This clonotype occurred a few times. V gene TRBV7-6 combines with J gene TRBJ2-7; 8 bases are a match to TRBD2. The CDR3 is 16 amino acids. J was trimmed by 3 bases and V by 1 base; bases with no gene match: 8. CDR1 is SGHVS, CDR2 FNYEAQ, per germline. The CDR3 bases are TGTGCCAGCAGCTTAGGGGATCCAAGCGGGGGCTACGAGCAGTACTTC. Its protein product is CASSLGDPSGGYEQYF.

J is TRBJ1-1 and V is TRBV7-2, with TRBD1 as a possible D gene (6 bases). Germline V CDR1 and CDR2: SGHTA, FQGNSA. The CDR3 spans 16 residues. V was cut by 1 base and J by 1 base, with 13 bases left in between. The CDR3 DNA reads TGTGCCAGCAGCTTAGTGAAGACAGGAGCGAACACTGAAGCTTTCTTT. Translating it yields CASSLVKTGANTEAFF.

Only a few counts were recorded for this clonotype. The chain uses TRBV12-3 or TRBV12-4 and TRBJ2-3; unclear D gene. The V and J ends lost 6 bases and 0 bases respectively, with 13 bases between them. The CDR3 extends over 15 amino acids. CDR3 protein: CASRRGERSTDTQYF. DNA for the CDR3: TGTGCCAGCAGAAGAGGAGAAAGGAGCACAGATACGCAGTATTTT.

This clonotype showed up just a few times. The CDR3 DNA reads TGTGCCAGCAGTTCTCCGGGACAGTCCCGTCCCTACGAGCAGTACTTC. Its translation: CASSSPGQSRPYEQYF. The gene calls are TRBV28 and TRBJ2-7; TRBD1 agrees at 7 bases. This CDR3 spans 16 amino acids. Trimming removed 4 bases from V and 2 bases from J; junction bases left unmatched: 11. Germline V CDR1 and CDR2: MDHEN, SYDVKM.

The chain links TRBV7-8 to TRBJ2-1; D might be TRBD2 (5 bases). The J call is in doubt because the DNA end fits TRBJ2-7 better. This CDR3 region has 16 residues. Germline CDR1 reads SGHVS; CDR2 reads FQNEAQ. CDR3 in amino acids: CASSLVPSPSYNEQYF. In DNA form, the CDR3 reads TGTGCCAGCAGCTTAGTGCCTAGCCCTTCCTACAATGAGCAGTACTTC.

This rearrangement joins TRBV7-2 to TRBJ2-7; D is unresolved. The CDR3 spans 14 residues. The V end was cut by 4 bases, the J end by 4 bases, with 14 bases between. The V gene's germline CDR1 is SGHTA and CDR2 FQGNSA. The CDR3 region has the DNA TGTGCCAGCAGCTCCCCGGCAGGACCGTACGAGCAGTACTTC. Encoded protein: CASSSPAGPYEQYF. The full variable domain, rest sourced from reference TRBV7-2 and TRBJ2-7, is GAGVSQSPSNKVTEKGKDVELRCDPISGHTALYWYRQSLGQGLEFLIYFQGNSAPDKSGLPSDRFSAERTGGSVSTLTIQRTQQEDSAVYLCASSSPAGPYEQYFGPGTRLTVT.

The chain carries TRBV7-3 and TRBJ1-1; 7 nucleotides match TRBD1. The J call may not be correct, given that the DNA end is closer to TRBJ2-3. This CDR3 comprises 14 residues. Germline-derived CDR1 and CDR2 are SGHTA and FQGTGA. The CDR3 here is CASSLEGAIDTQYF. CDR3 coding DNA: TGTGCCAGCAGCTTAGAGGGGGCGATAGATACGCAGTATTTT.

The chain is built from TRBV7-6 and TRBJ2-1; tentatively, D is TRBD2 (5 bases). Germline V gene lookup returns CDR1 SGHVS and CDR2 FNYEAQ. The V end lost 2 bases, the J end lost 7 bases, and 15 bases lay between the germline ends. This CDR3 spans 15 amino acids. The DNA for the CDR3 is TGTGCCAGCAGCTTATCGGGATTGTCGGTGAATGAGCAGTTCTTC. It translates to CASSLSGLSVNEQFF.

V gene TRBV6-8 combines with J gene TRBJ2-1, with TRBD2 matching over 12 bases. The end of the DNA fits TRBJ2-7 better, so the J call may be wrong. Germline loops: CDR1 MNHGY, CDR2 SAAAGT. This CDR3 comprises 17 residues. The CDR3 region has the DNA TGTGCCAGCAGTTACGGGACCGGGACTAGCGGGTCCCACGAGCAGTACTTC. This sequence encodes CASSYGTGTSGSHEQYF.